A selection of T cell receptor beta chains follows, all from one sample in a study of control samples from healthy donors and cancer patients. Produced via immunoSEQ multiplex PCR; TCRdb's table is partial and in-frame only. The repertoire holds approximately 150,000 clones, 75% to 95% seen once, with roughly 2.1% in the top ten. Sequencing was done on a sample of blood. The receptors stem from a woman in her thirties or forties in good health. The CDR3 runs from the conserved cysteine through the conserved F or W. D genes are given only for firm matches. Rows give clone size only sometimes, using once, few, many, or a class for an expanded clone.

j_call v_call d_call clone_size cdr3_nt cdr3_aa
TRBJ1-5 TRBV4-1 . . TGCGCCAGCAGCCAAATGGCAGATTCCCGTCAGCCCCAGCATTTT CASSQMADSRQPQHF
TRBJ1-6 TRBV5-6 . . TGTGCCAGCAGCTTGACCCCGGGTGGTTCACCCCTCCACTTT CASSLTPGGSPLHF
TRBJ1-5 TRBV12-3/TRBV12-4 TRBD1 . TGTGCCAGCAGTACTGACAGGGAAGCCCAGCATTTT CASSTDREAQHF
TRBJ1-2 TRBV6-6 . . TGTGCCAGCAGTCGGGGGAAGGGGAATGAGGCAACCCTCTATGGCTACACCTTC CASSRGKGNEATLYGYTF
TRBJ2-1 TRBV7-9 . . TGTGCCAGCAGCTTAAAGAGGAATGAGCAGTTCTTC CASSLKRNEQFF
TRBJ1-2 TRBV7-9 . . TGTGCCAGCTCACGGAACTTATATGGCTACACCTTC CASSRNLYGYTF
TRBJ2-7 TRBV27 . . TGTGCCAGCAGTTACGAGTCCACGACCGCCTACGAGCAGTACTTC CASSYESTTAYEQYF
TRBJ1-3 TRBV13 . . TGTGCCAGCAGCTTAGAAGGTGTCAGAGTCTCTGGAAACACCATATATTTT CASSLEGVRVSGNTIYF
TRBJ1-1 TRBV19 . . TGTGCCAGTAGTATAGTATCGAACACTGAAGCTTTCTTT CASSIVSNTEAFF
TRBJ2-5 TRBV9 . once TGTGCCAGCAGCGTAGATGTCTTTTCACTTCAAGAGACCCAGTACTTC CASSVDVFSLQETQYF
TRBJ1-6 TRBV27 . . TGTGCCAGCAGTTTACTTTCCCGGAATTCACCCCTCCACTTT CASSLLSRNSPLHF
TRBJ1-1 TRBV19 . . TGTGCCAGTAGTATTATTGGAAATGAAGCTTTCTTT CASSIIGNEAFF
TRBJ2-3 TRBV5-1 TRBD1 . TGCGCCACCAACCTGGGACAGGGGGCCGGGGATACGCAGTATTTT CATNLGQGAGDTQYF
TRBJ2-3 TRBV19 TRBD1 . TGTGCCAGTAGTTGGGGGACAGGGGACCCCACAGATACGCAGTATTTT CASSWGTGDPTDTQYF
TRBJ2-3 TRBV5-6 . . TGTGCCAGCAGCTTTGTCGGGGAGTCAGATACGCAGTATTTT CASSFVGESDTQYF
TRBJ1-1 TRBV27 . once TGTGCCAGCAGTCCGGGGGGAGTCAACACTGAAGCTTTCTTT CASSPGGVNTEAFF